This T cell receptor beta chain is from a study of shared clonotypes between healthy human individuals. Study in general: Researchers assigned three CD4 naive, three CD4 memory, two CD8 naive and one CD8 memory plate to each donor.

Donors had no recently reported acute infections or vaccinations and were HIV-negative. Profiling relied on immunoSEQ multiplex PCR, and the TCRdb table lists in-frame clones only, not all of them. The profile shows some 1 million clones, approximately 70% of them singletons. This clone was counted only a few times. Germline CDR1 and CDR2: MNHEY and SMNVEV (reference sequence). The CDR3 spans 15 residues. V gave up 6 bases and J gave up 4 bases; unmatched junction bases: 10. The specimen sequenced was memory CD4+ T cells sorted from blood. Subset noted: CD45RA-negative fraction. This clonotype originated in a man younger than 30 in good health. V usage is TRBV27 and J usage is TRBJ2-5, with TRBD1 identical over 8 bases. The CDR3 nucleotides read TGTGCCAGCAGCCGAGGGACAGGTTTGGCAGAGACCCAGTACTTC. It is translated as CASSRGTGLAETQYF.